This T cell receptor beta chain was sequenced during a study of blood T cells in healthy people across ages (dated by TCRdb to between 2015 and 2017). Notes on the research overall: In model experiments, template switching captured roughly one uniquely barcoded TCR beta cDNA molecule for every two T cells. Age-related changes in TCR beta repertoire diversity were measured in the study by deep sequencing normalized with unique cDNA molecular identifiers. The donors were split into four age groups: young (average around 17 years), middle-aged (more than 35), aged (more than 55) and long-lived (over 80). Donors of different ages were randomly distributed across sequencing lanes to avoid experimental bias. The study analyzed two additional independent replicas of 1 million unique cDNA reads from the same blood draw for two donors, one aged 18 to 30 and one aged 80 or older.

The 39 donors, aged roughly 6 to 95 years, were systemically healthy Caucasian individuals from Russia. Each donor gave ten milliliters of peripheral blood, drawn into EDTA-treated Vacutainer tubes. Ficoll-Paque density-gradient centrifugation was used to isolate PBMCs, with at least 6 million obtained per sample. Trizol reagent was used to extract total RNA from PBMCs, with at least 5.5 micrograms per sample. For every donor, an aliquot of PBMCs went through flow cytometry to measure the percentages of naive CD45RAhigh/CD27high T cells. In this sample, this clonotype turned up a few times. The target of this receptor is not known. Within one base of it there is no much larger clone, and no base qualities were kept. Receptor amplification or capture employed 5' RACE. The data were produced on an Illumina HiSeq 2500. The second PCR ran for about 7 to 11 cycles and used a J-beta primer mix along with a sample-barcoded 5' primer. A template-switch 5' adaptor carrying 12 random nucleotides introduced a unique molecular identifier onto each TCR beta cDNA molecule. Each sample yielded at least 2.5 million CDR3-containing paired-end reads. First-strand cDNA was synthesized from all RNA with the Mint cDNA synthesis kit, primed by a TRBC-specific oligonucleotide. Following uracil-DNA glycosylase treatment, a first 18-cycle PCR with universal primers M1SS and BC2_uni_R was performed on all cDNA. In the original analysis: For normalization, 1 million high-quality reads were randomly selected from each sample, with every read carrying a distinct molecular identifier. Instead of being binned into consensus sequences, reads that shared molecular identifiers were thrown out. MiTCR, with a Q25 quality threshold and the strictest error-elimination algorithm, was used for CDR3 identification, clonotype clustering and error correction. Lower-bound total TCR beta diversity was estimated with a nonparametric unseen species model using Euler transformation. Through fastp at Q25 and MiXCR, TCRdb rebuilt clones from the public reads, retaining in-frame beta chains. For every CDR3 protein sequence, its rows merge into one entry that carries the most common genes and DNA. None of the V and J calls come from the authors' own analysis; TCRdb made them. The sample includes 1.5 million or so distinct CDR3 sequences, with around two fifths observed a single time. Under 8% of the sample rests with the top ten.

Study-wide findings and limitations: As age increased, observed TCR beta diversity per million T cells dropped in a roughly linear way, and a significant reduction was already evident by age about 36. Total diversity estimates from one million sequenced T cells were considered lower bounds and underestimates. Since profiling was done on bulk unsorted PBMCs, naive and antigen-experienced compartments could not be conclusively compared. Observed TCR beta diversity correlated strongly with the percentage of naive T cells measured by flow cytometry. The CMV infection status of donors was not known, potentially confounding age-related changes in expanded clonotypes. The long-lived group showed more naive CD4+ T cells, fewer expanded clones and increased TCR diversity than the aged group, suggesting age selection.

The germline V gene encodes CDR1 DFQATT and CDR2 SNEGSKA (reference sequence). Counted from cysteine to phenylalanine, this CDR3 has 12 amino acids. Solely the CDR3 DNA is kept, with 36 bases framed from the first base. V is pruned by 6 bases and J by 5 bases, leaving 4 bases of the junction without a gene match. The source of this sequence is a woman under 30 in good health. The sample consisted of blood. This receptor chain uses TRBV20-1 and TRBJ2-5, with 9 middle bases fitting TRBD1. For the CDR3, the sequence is CSAHDRGETQYF. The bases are TGCAGTGCACACGACAGGGGGGAGACCCAGTACTTC.